These T cell receptor beta chains were read from a single sample in a study of blood T cell repertoires in COVID-19. TCRdb's copy holds only in-frame clones and misses some; the assay was immunoSEQ multiplex PCR. The data contain about 150,000 clones, roughly 84% of them singletons. Input material: peripheral blood. These receptors came from a man at least 80 years old with COVID-19, enrolled during active disease. The CDR3 runs from the conserved cysteine through the conserved F or W. Each record gives: clone size, V gene, J gene, D gene, CDR3 DNA, CDR3 protein. D genes are given only for firm matches. Rows give clone size only sometimes, using once, few, many, or a class for an expanded clone.

-	TRBV11-3	TRBJ2-1	TRBD2	TGTGCCAGCAGCTCATATAGCGGGGGGTCCTACAATGAGCAGTTCTTC	CASSSYSGGSYNEQFF
-	TRBV19	TRBJ1-3	-	TGTGCCAGTAGTAAGACGGGGACAGGAAACACCATATATTTT	CASSKTGTGNTIYF
few	TRBV5-1	TRBJ1-3	TRBD1	TGCGCCAGCAGCCTGACAGGGACTGGAAACACCATATATTTT	CASSLTGTGNTIYF
-	TRBV12-5	TRBJ1-5	-	TGTGCTAGTGGTTTGGTACTACAGAGACTACCTTATAGCAATCAGCCCCAGCATTTT	CASGLVLQRLPYSNQPQHF
-	TRBV5-1	TRBJ1-6	TRBD1	TGCGCCAGCAGCTTGGGGACAGGATCCAATTCACCCCTCCACTTT	CASSLGTGSNSPLHF
few	TRBV7-2	TRBJ1-6	-	TGTGCCAGTCGTCCTTGGCCAAAGGGGAATTCACCCCTCCACTTT	CASRPWPKGNSPLHF
-	TRBV9	TRBJ2-7	TRBD1	TGTGCCAGCAGCCCCGGGACAGGTTGGTCCTACGAGCAGTACTTC	CASSPGTGWSYEQYF
-	TRBV6-2/TRBV6-3	TRBJ1-1	-	TGTGCCAGCAGTTACCCCCTCTTGGAGACTGAAGCTTTCTTT	CASSYPLLETEAFF
-	TRBV12-5	TRBJ1-2	-	TGTGCTAGTGGACCCCGACAGGTTAACTATGGCTACACCTTC	CASGPRQVNYGYTF
-	TRBV5-5	TRBJ1-2	-	TGTGCCAGCAGCGCGTGGACAGCGGATGGCTACACCTTC	CASSAWTADGYTF
-	TRBV6-4	TRBJ2-5	TRBD2	TGTGCCAGCAGTCCCGGGGGGGGCAGAGAGACCCAGTACTTC	CASSPGGGRETQYF
-	TRBV7-9	TRBJ1-2	-	TGTGCCAGCAGCACTTGGGACTTAGGAGGCTACACCTTC	CASSTWDLGGYTF
-	TRBV5-6	TRBJ1-1	TRBD1	TGTGCCAGCAGCGAAGGGGGCGTCGGCACTGAAGCTTTCTTT	CASSEGGVGTEAFF
-	TRBV20-1	TRBJ1-2	-	TGCAGTGCTAGAGAGGAACAGGGCTTCTTC	CSAREEQGFF
-	TRBV2	TRBJ2-1	-	TGTGCCAGCAGTGAACAGGGGCTCGATGAGCAGTTCTTC	CASSEQGLDEQFF
-	TRBV2	TRBJ2-5	TRBD1	TGTGCCAGCACTGTAGAGACAGGGAGCGAGACCCAGTACTTC	CASTVETGSETQYF
-	TRBV6-2/TRBV6-3	TRBJ1-2	TRBD1	TGTGCCAGCAGTTACTCGGGGACAGGTGACTATGGCTACACCTTC	CASSYSGTGDYGYTF
-	TRBV9	TRBJ2-2	-	TGTGCCAGCAGCCAACAGGGAATCGGGGAGCTGTTTTTT	CASSQQGIGELFF
-	TRBV11-2	TRBJ1-2	TRBD1	TGTGCCAGCAGACCCGGACAGGGGGGCTACACCTTC	CASRPGQGGYTF
-	TRBV19	TRBJ2-7	TRBD2	TGTGCCAGTAGTATGAGAAGCGGGGGGTCTTACGAGCAGTACTTC	CASSMRSGGSYEQYF
-	TRBV5-1	TRBJ2-7	-	TGCGCCAGCAGCTTGGTGGCGGGGGCTGGGGAGCAGTACTTC	CASSLVAGAGEQYF
-	TRBV24-1	TRBJ2-7	TRBD1	TGTGCCACCAGACGGGACAGAATCTCCTACGAGCAGTACTTC	CATRRDRISYEQYF
-	TRBV13	TRBJ1-5	-	TGTGCCAGCAGCCAACACAATCAGCCCCAGCATTTT	CASSQHNQPQHF
-	TRBV3-1/TRBV3-2	TRBJ1-1	-	TGTGCCAGCAGCCATAGTAGTAACACTGAAGCTTTCTTT	CASSHSSNTEAFF
-	TRBV19	TRBJ1-2	-	TGTGCCAGTAGTATAGAGGGAGACGGGAACTATGGCTACACCTTC	CASSIEGDGNYGYTF
-	TRBV9	TRBJ2-1	TRBD1	TGTGCCAGCAGCCTTGGACAGGGGGTGGGTGATGAGCAGTTCTTC	CASSLGQGVGDEQFF
-	TRBV6-5	TRBJ1-4	-	TGTGCCAGCAGTTACTCGAGAGGAGGGAATGAAAAACTGTTTTTT	CASSYSRGGNEKLFF
-	TRBV28	TRBJ1-6	-	TGTGCCAGCAGTACTTTTGGACAGAGCTCCTATAATTCACCCCTCCACTTT	CASSTFGQSSYNSPLHF
-	TRBV6-5	TRBJ2-5	-	TGTGCCAGCAGTTACCGCTCCGAGGAGACCCAGTACTTC	CASSYRSEETQYF
-	TRBV19	TRBJ1-4	TRBD1	TGTGCCAGTAAGGACAGGGCCTGGGGTAATGAAAAACTGTTTTTT	CASKDRAWGNEKLFF
-	TRBV27	TRBJ2-5	-	TGTGCCAGCAGTTCGGGTCAGGGGGGAAAAGAGACCCAGTACTTC	CASSSGQGGKETQYF
few	TRBV5-1	TRBJ1-4	-	TGCGCCAGCAGCTCCCAGGCAACTAATGAAAAACTGTTTTTT	CASSSQATNEKLFF
-	TRBV10-3	TRBJ2-5	TRBD2	TGTGCCATCAAACCCGAGCGGGGGGGTAAACAAGAGACCCAGTACTTC	CAIKPERGGKQETQYF
-	TRBV10-3	TRBJ1-1	-	TGTGCCATCAGTGAGAGATCTAGCCAGGGGAGCACTGAAGCTTTCTTT	CAISERSSQGSTEAFF
few	TRBV5-1	TRBJ1-2	-	TGCGCCAGCAGGATTGTCGCACAGGGCCCCTATGGCTACACCTTC	CASRIVAQGPYGYTF
-	TRBV5-4	TRBJ1-6	-	TGTGCCAGCAGTTATCCGGACAGAAATAATTCACCCCTCCACTTT	CASSYPDRNNSPLHF
-	TRBV6-4	TRBJ1-1	-	TGTGCCAGCAGTGACTCATCAGTCACTGAAGCTTTCTTT	CASSDSSVTEAFF
-	TRBV2	TRBJ2-3	TRBD1	TGTGCCAGCAGTGATTTGGGACAGAGCACAGATACGCAGTATTTT	CASSDLGQSTDTQYF
once	TRBV14	TRBJ1-1	-	TGTGCCAGCAGCCAAGGCCGGGGCACTGAAGCTTTCTTT	CASSQGRGTEAFF
-	TRBV9	TRBJ2-5	-	TGTGCCAGCAGCGGTAGTAGCGGTCTCCAAGAGACCCAGTACTTC	CASSGSSGLQETQYF
-	TRBV2	TRBJ1-3	TRBD1	TGTGCCAGCAGCCGGGACAGGGGCCACACCATATATTTT	CASSRDRGHTIYF
-	TRBV21-1	TRBJ1-3	-	TGTGCCAGCAGCAAAAAGGTTCGGGAGACCATTATGGGAAACACCATATATTTT	CASSKKVRETIMGNTIYF
-	TRBV11-2	TRBJ1-1	TRBD1	TGTGCCAGCAGCTCAGGACAGGGGGCAGGCACTGAAGCTTTCTTT	CASSSGQGAGTEAFF
-	TRBV7-2	TRBJ1-2	TRBD1	TGTGCCAGCAGCCCCTACACAGGGGAGGATGGCTACACCTTC	CASSPYTGEDGYTF
-	TRBV19	TRBJ1-2	-	TGTGCCAGTAGCCCAACGGGGGTCTATGGCTACACCTTC	CASSPTGVYGYTF
-	TRBV5-1	TRBJ2-7	TRBD1	TGCGCCAGCAGCTTGGGGTTAGGGACAGGGGCGAAGATCTACGAGCAGTACTTC	CASSLGLGTGAKIYEQYF
-	TRBV9	TRBJ1-4	TRBD1	TGTGCCAGCAGCCTGGGACAGGCGGATGAAAAACTGTTTTTT	CASSLGQADEKLFF
-	TRBV29-1	TRBJ1-1	-	TGCAGCGTGCGGGACCTGAACACTGAAGCTTTCTTT	CSVRDLNTEAFF
once	TRBV7-2	TRBJ1-5	-	TGTGCCAGCAGCGCCGGACTGGAGACGAACCAGCCCCAGCATTTT	CASSAGLETNQPQHF
-	TRBV29-1	TRBJ1-1	TRBD1	TGCAGCGGGTGGACAGGGGGTGGGACTGAAGCTTTCTTT	CSGWTGGGTEAFF
-	TRBV7-9	TRBJ1-1	-	TGTGCCAGCAGCGAAGTGGGCAGGGGCTACACTGAAGCTTTCTTT	CASSEVGRGYTEAFF
-	TRBV28	TRBJ2-2	-	TGTGCCAGCAGTTTACCCACTAAGCACGGGTGGACCGGGGAGCTGTTTTTT	CASSLPTKHGWTGELFF
-	TRBV27	TRBJ1-1	-	TGTGCCAGCAGTTTGCGGACACGGTCGAACACTGAAGCTTTCTTT	CASSLRTRSNTEAFF
-	TRBV28	TRBJ1-5	-	TGTGCCAGCAGTTTCCCCGGGAAAGCCTTTAATCAGCCCCAGCATTTT	CASSFPGKAFNQPQHF
-	TRBV7-6	TRBJ1-5	TRBD1	TGTGCCAGCAGCCCTAGAGGAGGTGGCGGACAGGGGGGTGGTCAGCCCCAGCATTTT	CASSPRGGGGQGGGQPQHF
-	TRBV9	TRBJ1-1	TRBD1	TGTGCCAGCAGCCCGGGACAGGGGATCGGTAAGAACACTGAAGCTTTCTTT	CASSPGQGIGKNTEAFF